The 3 T cell receptor beta chains below were found in one sample sequenced in a study of T cells in Graves' hyperthyroidism and ophthalmopathy. TCR beta CDR3 regions were amplified from RNA. The TCR CDR3 first-round RT-PCR relied on the HTBI primer set. In TCRdb, the multiplex PCR reads were re-called with MiXCR into one record per CDR3 protein. Of some 580,000 distinct CDR3 sequences in the sample, roughly 15% were seen once. The sequenced sample was blood. All receptors come from a middle-aged woman with Graves' ophthalmopathy.

This clonotype has just one count. V is TRBV9 and J is TRBJ1-1; D ambiguous. With 3 bases removed from V and 3 bases from J, the gap between germline ends came to 12 bases. The CDR3 has 14 amino acids. In germline, CDR1 is SGDLS, CDR2 YYNGEE. The CDR3 DNA sequence: TGTGCCAGCAGCGCCGGAACAAGGGACACTGAAGCTTTCTTT. As protein: CASSAGTRDTEAFF.

The table lists this clonotype with a few counts. The rearrangement joins TRBV6-1 to TRBJ1-6; TRBD1 is a possible D gene (5 bases). Germline assignment: CDR1 MNHNS and CDR2 SASEGT. CDR3 length: 15 amino acids. The V end lost 6 bases, the J end lost 1 base, and 10 bases lay between the germline ends. In nucleotides, the CDR3 is TGTGCCAGCAGCGCCAGACAGTCCTATAATTCACCCCTCCACTTT. Translated, it gives CASSARQSYNSPLHF.

This clonotype was seen a few times. V and J are TRBV6-5 and TRBJ2-3; a possible D gene is TRBD1 (5 bases). In germline, CDR1 is MNHEY, CDR2 SVGAGI. CDR3 length: 13 amino acids. The V gene lost 0 bases and the J gene lost 8 bases, with 9 bases spanning the gap. This chain's CDR3 is CASSYSLQGTQYF. CDR3 nucleotide sequence: TGTGCCAGCAGTTACTCCCTTCAGGGTACGCAGTATTTT.